Presented here are 13 T cell receptor beta chains from one specimen sequenced in a study of metastatic and nonmetastatic thyroid tumors (dated by TCRdb to the early 2020s). No patient had received any treatment before thyroid surgery. Library preparation was by PCR. Instrument used: Illumina HiSeq 4000. TCRdb reanalyzed the raw reads on its own, using fastp at Q25 for trimming and MiXCR for clone calling, and kept in-frame beta chains. This sample has about 22,000 clones in its table, and approximately 14% of those were observed once. The top ten clones comprise more than 14% of the sample. The sequenced material came from tumor tissue. The receptors were sampled from a female donor with papillary thyroid cancer or a benign thyroid nodule (not recorded which). Some clones in this sample may be carry-over from other donors' samples.

V gene TRBV4-2 combines with J gene TRBJ1-1, with 8 bases fitting TRBD1. The J segment lost 10 bases and the V segment lost 4 bases, leaving 17 bases of the junction unmatched. Germline V gene sequence: CDR1 LGHNA, CDR2 YNFKEQ. The CDR3 spans 16 residues. The CDR3 bases are TGTGCCAGCAGCCTAAGCCTTGAGACAGGGGCGCGAGTAGCTTTCTTT. Translation: CASSLSLETGARVAFF.

As to this clone: Just one base apart from a much larger clone, this may be a read error. Different DNA sequences within this sample yield the same CDR3. This chain joins TRBV29-1 and TRBJ2-2; D is ambiguous. The CDR3 runs to 12 residues. Per germline, CDR1 SQVTM and CDR2 ANQGSEA. V was shortened by 6 bases and J by 6 bases, with 11 bases between the two germline ends. Here the CDR3 DNA reads TGCAGCGTAGCCTGGCCAGCCGGGGAGCTGTTTTTT. Protein sequence: CSVAWPAGELFF.

The CDR3 DNA reads TGTGCCAGCAGTTTTCACTACGAGCAGTACTTC. Encoded protein: CASSFHYEQYF. The chain uses TRBV6-9 and TRBJ2-7; D remains unclear. V shed 4 bases and J shed 3 bases, with 4 bases lying between them. The germline gives CDR1 MNHGY, CDR2 SVAAGI. The CDR3 sequence is 11 residues long.

In regard to this clone: A read error may account for a junction end that differs from germline. Other DNA sequences within the sample encode an identical CDR3. The rearrangement links TRBV2 to TRBJ2-4, with D possibly TRBD2 on 6 matching bases. The CDR3 contains 18 residues. Germline CDR1 and CDR2: SNHLY and FYNNEI. The CDR3 nucleotides are TGTGCCAGCAGTGAAACCTCGGGACTTATCTTTTCCAAAAACATCCAGTACTTC. Translating gives CASSETSGLIFSKNIQYF.

The gene calls are TRBV4-1 and TRBJ2-1; 9 nucleotides align to TRBD1. The CDR3 has 17 amino acids. The germline gives CDR1 MGHRA, CDR2 YSYEKL. V shed 3 bases, J shed 4 bases, and the junction held 10 bases outside the gene matches. CDR3 in amino acids: CASSQAPQGALYNEQFF. In DNA form, the CDR3 reads TGCGCCAGCAGCCAGGCCCCACAGGGGGCTTTATACAATGAGCAGTTCTTC.

This clone was seen more than once but under ten times. A much larger clone lies one base from this, so it may be a read error. CDR3 in amino acids: CASSAGQTNKQFF. DNA of the CDR3: TGCGCCAGCAGCGCAGGACAGACCAATAAGCAGTTCTTC. V and J are TRBV5-1 and TRBJ2-1; TRBD1 might be the D (6 bases). The CDR3 has 13 residues. Germline CDR1 SGHRS, CDR2 YFSETQ.

The chain recombines TRBV3-1 with TRBJ2-7, with D perhaps assigned TRBD1 or TRBD2 (5 bases each). The CDR3 sequence is 12 residues long. V was shortened by 5 bases and J by 11 bases, with 16 bases between the two germline ends. CDR1 is LGHDT and CDR2 is YNNKEL in the germline V gene (reference sequence). CDR3 in amino acids: CASSLARDGKYV. CDR3 coding DNA: TGTGCCAGCAGCTTAGCTCGGGACGGGAAGTACGTC.

This clone has a count of ten or more. The chain links TRBV11-3 to TRBJ1-1; 11 nucleotides line up with TRBD1. The CDR3 covers 15 residues. The trim removed 4 bases at V and 1 base at J, leaving 2 bases unmatched. The V gene's germline CDR1 is SGHNT and CDR2 YENEEA. The CDR3 bases are TGTGCCAGCAGCTCCGGGACAGGGGGGAACACTGAAGCTTTCTTT. Translation: CASSSGTGGNTEAFF.

This clone has at least ten counts. The chain is built from TRBV10-3 and TRBJ2-3; 10 bases fit TRBD2. V lost 6 bases and J lost 5; bases outside the gene matches: 11. The CDR3 is made up of 16 amino acids. The V gene's germline CDR1 is ENHRY and CDR2 SYGVKD. Here the CDR3 reads CAIRRTAGGPEDTQYF. CDR3 in DNA: TGTGCCATCAGGAGAACAGCGGGGGGGCCAGAAGATACGCAGTATTTT.

This clone appeared many times. J is TRBJ2-7 and V is TRBV3-1; D call uncertain. V was pared by 2 bases and J by 2 bases, with 10 bases between. This CDR3 spans 14 amino acids. Germline V gene sequence: CDR1 LGHDT, CDR2 YNNKEL (reference sequence). CDR3 protein: CASSQSRVAYEQYF. Written as DNA, the CDR3 is TGTGCCAGCAGCCAATCCCGTGTGGCCTACGAGCAGTACTTC.

This clone was seen at least ten times. This sequence joins TRBV9 and TRBJ1-1; D possibly corresponds to TRBD1 (5 bases). The V gene lost 3 bases and the J gene lost 9 bases, with 18 bases spanning the gap. Germline V gene lookup returns CDR1 SGDLS and CDR2 YYNGEE. CDR3 length: 14 residues. CDR3 DNA: TGTGCCAGCAGCGGGGACTCCGGGGGAAGGCAAGCTTTCTTT. This gives the protein CASSGDSGGRQAFF.

As to this clone: At one boundary the junction diverges from the germline segment, which might be a read error. This chain connects TRBV3-1 to TRBJ2-7; 10 bases line up with TRBD2. CDR3 length equals 17 residues. The germline V gene has CDR1 LGHDT and CDR2 YNNKEL (reference sequence). The CDR3 DNA reads TGTGCCAGCATGGCTAGGACTAGCGGTGAACCCTCCCACGAGCAGTACTTC. Residues: CASMARTSGEPSHEQYF.

This clone was counted only a few times. The chain couples TRBV30 to TRBJ1-4, with a possible D match to TRBD1 (6 bases). Trimming removed 7 bases at V and 2 bases at J, with 11 bases between. This CDR3 region has 13 residues. Germline loops: CDR1 GTSNPN, CDR2 SVGIG (reference sequence). The CDR3 DNA follows: TGTGCCTTCACAGGGCCTACTAATGAAAAACTGTTTTTT. As protein: CAFTGPTNEKLFF.